One and the same sample provided the 6 T cell receptor beta chains below, sequenced in a study of blood T cell repertoires in COVID-19. TCRdb's table, derived via immunoSEQ multiplex PCR, lists solely in-frame clones and lacks some. There are roughly 190,000 clones in the sample; 70% to 85% occur only once, and roughly 12% lies in the top ten. The sequencing sample was made of peripheral blood. Receptors were obtained from a woman aged 45-65 years with acute or convalescent COVID-19.

V and J are TRBV25-1 and TRBJ2-5; 10 bases agree with TRBD1. Per the germline V gene, CDR1 is MGHDK and CDR2 is SYGVNS. Trimming at V came to 1 base and at J to 1 base, leaving 3 bases not matched to a gene. CDR3 length equals 16 residues. Written as DNA, the CDR3 is TGTGCCAGCAGTGAATCGGGGACAGGGGCCCAAGAGACCCAGTACTTC. Amino acid sequence: CASSESGTGAQETQYF.

The rearrangement links TRBV18 to TRBJ1-4; tentative D call: TRBD1 (6 bases). Germline V gene lookup returns CDR1 KGHSH and CDR2 LQKENI. V was cut by 6 bases and J by 3 bases, with 32 bases left in between. CDR3 length: 21 amino acids. The CDR3 DNA reads as TGTGCCAGCTCCTTAACGCAGACAGGACTTCTTCACGCTGGGCCTAATGAAAAACTGTTTTTT. Translated: CASSLTQTGLLHAGPNEKLFF.

This clone showed up just a few times. This sample also contains other DNA sequences that code for the same CDR3. V gene TRBV6-1 combines with J gene TRBJ1-5; tentatively, D is TRBD1 (5 bases). The CDR3 is 14 residues long. From germline, CDR1 is MNHNS and CDR2 SASEGT. The ends were cut back, 3 bases at V and 4 bases at J, with 10 bases in the middle. CDR3 coding DNA: TGTGCCAGCAGTGAGGTGGGGGGTAATCAGCCCCAGCATTTT. It encodes CASSEVGGNQPQHF.

This chain joins TRBV5-1 and TRBJ1-1; TRBD1 matches 9 bases. J lost 0 bases, V lost 6 bases, and 18 bases had no gene match. The CDR3 is made up of 19 amino acids. Germline assignment: CDR1 SGHRS and CDR2 YFSETQ. CDR3 loop: CASTGGLDRGIRLNTEAFF. The CDR3 coding sequence is TGCGCCAGCACTGGAGGACTTGACAGGGGGATCCGATTGAACACTGAAGCTTTCTTT.

CDR3 region: CASSLGGQISGNTIYF. CDR3 nucleotides: TGTGCCAGCAGCTTAGGGGGACAAATCTCTGGAAACACCATATATTTT. The chain is built from TRBV7-8 and TRBJ1-3; possibly TRBD1 for D (6 bases). The CDR3 extends over 16 amino acids. The V end lost 1 base, the J end lost 0 bases, and 10 bases lay between the germline ends. The germline CDR1 and CDR2 sequences are SGHVS and FQNEAQ.

In DNA form, the CDR3 reads TGTGCCACCGCCCGGGCTAGCGGGAGAACCTACGAGCAGTACTTC. Translated: CATARASGRTYEQYF. The V gene is TRBV27, the J gene TRBJ2-7; TRBD2 agrees at 10 bases. With V trimmed by 10 bases and J by 2 bases, 11 bases remained unmatched. CDR1 is MNHEY, CDR2 SMNVEV, per germline (reference sequence). This CDR3 has 15 residues.